The rows below give T cell receptor beta chains drawn from one sample of a study of cytomegalovirus exposure and HLA in healthy donors. TCRdb keeps only in-frame clones here, not all; method: immunoSEQ multiplex PCR. This repertoire shows 100,000 to 150,000 clones, about 10% found once; its top ten account for 4.5% to 5%. The sample was PBMCs. These receptors originate from a woman younger than 35 in good health and CMV-seropositive. CDR3s include the opening cysteine and the closing phenylalanine or tryptophan. The order of the fields is CDR3 DNA, CDR3 protein, J gene, clone size, V gene, D gene. A D gene is named only where the DNA matches it firmly. The size of a clone is reported for some rows only, either as once, few or many, or as a class for expanded clones.

TGCGCCAGCAGCCGCGCCGGGACAGGGGTCTCCAATGAGCAGTTCTTC | CASSRAGTGVSNEQFF | TRBJ2-1 | NA | TRBV4-1 | TRBD1
TGTGCCATCAGTCCAGGGACTAGCGGGATCGAGCAGTACTTC | CAISPGTSGIEQYF | TRBJ2-7 | few | TRBV10-3 | TRBD2
TGCGCCAGCAGCCCAGGGGACAGGGCCTCGGAGGACTACACCTTC | CASSPGDRASEDYTF | TRBJ1-2 | NA | TRBV5-1 | TRBD1
TGTGCTAGTGGCCCTGGACAGGCTACTGGAAACACCATATATTTT | CASGPGQATGNTIYF | TRBJ1-3 | few | TRBV12-5 | TRBD1
TGTGCCAGCAGCCCAACAGGGAACTCCTACAATGAGCAGTTCTTC | CASSPTGNSYNEQFF | TRBJ2-1 | few | TRBV6-5 | NA
TGTGCCAGCAGTATCGACAGGTATAGCAATCAGCCCCAGCATTTT | CASSIDRYSNQPQHF | TRBJ1-5 | few | TRBV28 | NA
TGTGCCAGCAGCCAACTCTACGAGCAGTACTTC | CASSQLYEQYF | TRBJ2-7 | few | TRBV14 | NA
TGTGCCAGCAGCGAGGACAGGGGTGGGTATGGCTACACCTTC | CASSEDRGGYGYTF | TRBJ1-2 | many | TRBV6-1 | TRBD1
TGTGCCAGCGGGGGACAGATGAACACTGAAGCTTTCTTT | CASGGQMNTEAFF | TRBJ1-1 | few | TRBV2 | TRBD1
TGTGCCAGCAGCTTGAACAACGAGCAGTACTTC | CASSLNNEQYF | TRBJ2-7 | few | TRBV5-4 | NA
TGTGCCAGCAGTGTGGGAGTTACGACAGGGTCAGGGGAAAAACTGTTTTTT | CASSVGVTTGSGEKLFF | TRBJ1-4 | few | TRBV6-1 | TRBD1
TGTGCCAGCAGTTTCCGGAGGGGCTACACCTTC | CASSFRRGYTF | TRBJ1-2 | NA | TRBV28 | NA
TGTGCCAGCAGCCACAGGGGTTTTGACACTGAAGCTTTCTTT | CASSHRGFDTEAFF | TRBJ1-1 | NA | TRBV27 | TRBD1
TGTGCCAGCAGCTTAACGGGGGCTCACTCCTACAATGAGCAGTTCTTC | CASSLTGAHSYNEQFF | TRBJ2-1 | NA | TRBV7-3 | NA
TGCAGCGTGACGGGGACTAGCGGGATCCACGAGCAGTACTTC | CSVTGTSGIHEQYF | TRBJ2-7 | NA | TRBV29-1 | TRBD2
TGCGCCAGCAGCTTGGCCCCAGTATATGGCTACACCTTC | CASSLAPVYGYTF | TRBJ1-2 | few | TRBV5-1 | NA
TGCGCCAGCAGCTTGGGTGGGACTAGCGGCTTAGATACGCAGTATTTT | CASSLGGTSGLDTQYF | TRBJ2-3 | few | TRBV5-1 | TRBD2
TGTGCCGCCAGGCCGGGACAGGGGGCGGACGAGCAGTACTTC | CAARPGQGADEQYF | TRBJ2-7 | once | TRBV10-3 | TRBD1
TGTGCCAGCAGCCAAGACAGCCTCTATGGCTACACCTTC | CASSQDSLYGYTF | TRBJ1-2 | NA | TRBV5-4 | NA
TGTGCTAGTGGCTACATAGCGGGAGGGCTCTCCTACGAGCAGTACTTC | CASGYIAGGLSYEQYF | TRBJ2-7 | few | TRBV12-5 | TRBD2
TGTGCCAGCAGCCGACAGGGCAGGCAGCCCCAGCATTTT | CASSRQGRQPQHF | TRBJ1-5 | NA | TRBV6-5 | TRBD1
TGTGCCAGCAGTTTTGGGCCTGACTACGAGCAGTACTTC | CASSFGPDYEQYF | TRBJ2-7 | few | TRBV27 | NA
TGTGCCAGCAGAAGAAACAGGGAAGCTGGAAACACCATATATTTT | CASRRNREAGNTIYF | TRBJ1-3 | many | TRBV2 | NA
TGTGCCAGCAGTTATCTCGCGGGAGGGCCTGGGGAGCAGTACTTC | CASSYLAGGPGEQYF | TRBJ2-7 | few | TRBV6-6 | TRBD2
TGTGCCAGCAGCGCCCCGGGCGTAGCGGGAGTTTACAATGAGCAGTTCTTC | CASSAPGVAGVYNEQFF | TRBJ2-1 | NA | TRBV9 | TRBD2
TGTGCCAGTACAGGAAACTGGGGCAATCAGCCCCAGCATTTT | CASTGNWGNQPQHF | TRBJ1-5 | NA | TRBV19 | NA
TGCGCCAGCGGCACCCCCGCTACAGGGGGCGGTCAGCCCCAGCATTTT | CASGTPATGGGQPQHF | TRBJ1-5 | NA | TRBV4-1 | TRBD1
TGTGCCAGCAGCTTAGGTCGGCGCGGGAGTTCCTACAATGAGCAGTTCTTC | CASSLGRRGSSYNEQFF | TRBJ2-1 | NA | TRBV7-8 | TRBD2
TGTGCCAGCAGCTTAGTGGGCCAGCCCCAGCATTTT | CASSLVGQPQHF | TRBJ1-5 | NA | TRBV13 | NA
TGTGCCAGCAGTGATAGCGGATACTCCTACGAGCAGTACTTC | CASSDSGYSYEQYF | TRBJ2-7 | few | TRBV6-1 | NA
TGTGCCAGCAGCTTGGCGGGGAGAGACACTGAAGCTTTCTTT | CASSLAGRDTEAFF | TRBJ1-1 | few | TRBV5-4 | NA
TGTGCCAGCAGCCAAGACAGGTTAAGCTACACCTTC | CASSQDRLSYTF | TRBJ1-2 | NA | TRBV6-5 | NA
TGTGCCAGCAGTCTCAGAAACAGGGAAGGTAGCAATCAGCCCCAGAATTTT | CASSLRNREGSNQPQNF | TRBJ1-5 | NA | TRBV28 | NA
TGTGCCAGTAGTATAGGCCAGGGGGTTGGCACCGGGGAGCTGTTTTTT | CASSIGQGVGTGELFF | TRBJ2-2 | few | TRBV19 | TRBD1
TGTGCCTGGAGCAGTAACCGGGACTATCCGTCCAACGAGCAGTACTTC | CAWSSNRDYPSNEQYF | TRBJ2-7 | few | TRBV30 | TRBD2
TGTGCCAGCAGTCCACTACAGGGGAAGGGCAATCAGCCCCAGCATTTT | CASSPLQGKGNQPQHF | TRBJ1-5 | NA | TRBV27 | TRBD1
TGCGCCAGCAGCACAACAGGGGACCTATATAATTCACCCCTCCACTTT | CASSTTGDLYNSPLHF | TRBJ1-6 | many | TRBV5-1 | TRBD1
TGTGCCAGCACCTCGGGACAGGGCTATTCTGAAGCTTTCTTT | CASTSGQGYSEAFF | TRBJ1-1 | few | TRBV27 | TRBD1
TGTGCCAGCAGCGTTGGGGCTAGCGGGAACAATGAGCAGTTCTTC | CASSVGASGNNEQFF | TRBJ2-1 | NA | TRBV28 | TRBD2
TGTGCCGGAAACAGGGGGGCAGATACGCAGTATTTT | CAGNRGADTQYF | TRBJ2-3 | NA | TRBV30 | TRBD1
TGTGCCAGCCTGCGGGGGGAAGAGCAGTACTTC | CASLRGEEQYF | TRBJ2-7 | NA | TRBV27 | TRBD2
TGTGCCACCCGACTAGCGGGAGTGACAGATACGCAGTATTTT | CATRLAGVTDTQYF | TRBJ2-3 | NA | TRBV2 | TRBD2
TGTGCCAGCAGTGGGGTCGGGGGGCGCGGGCCTGAAGCTTTCTTT | CASSGVGGRGPEAFF | TRBJ1-1 | few | TRBV6-1 | NA
TGTGCCAGCAGCTCCCTACAGGGGGGACCCTACGAGCAGTACTTC | CASSSLQGGPYEQYF | TRBJ2-7 | few | TRBV11-2 | TRBD1
TGTGCCAGCAGCTTATCGCGGGGGTTCACCTACGAGCAGTACTTC | CASSLSRGFTYEQYF | TRBJ2-7 | NA | TRBV11-3 | TRBD2
TGCGCCAGCAGCTTGGATGGGCAGTGGGGCTACACCTTC | CASSLDGQWGYTF | TRBJ1-2 | few | TRBV5-1 | NA
TGTGCCAGTAAAGGAGAGGATGCGCGGGATACGCAGTATTTT | CASKGEDARDTQYF | TRBJ2-3 | few | TRBV19 | NA
TGTGCCAGCACCACTGGAACTAATGAAAAACTGTTTTTT | CASTTGTNEKLFF | TRBJ1-4 | NA | TRBV6-6 | NA
TGTGCCAGCAGCTTAGTTAGCGGGCATGAGCAGTTCTTC | CASSLVSGHEQFF | TRBJ2-1 | NA | TRBV11-1 | TRBD2
TGTGCCAGCAGTCCAAGATCTAGCTGGGTTGAGCAGTTCTTC | CASSPRSSWVEQFF | TRBJ2-1 | NA | TRBV28 | NA
TGTGCTAGTGGTTTGGTACTAGGCGGGGACAGTGGAAACACCATATATTTT | CASGLVLGGDSGNTIYF | TRBJ1-3 | NA | TRBV12-5 | TRBD1
TGTGCCAGCAGCTTAACGGGGGACACTGAAGCTTTCTTT | CASSLTGDTEAFF | TRBJ1-1 | NA | TRBV7-9 | NA
TGTGCCAGCAGTAAAACAGGGGGTGGCGGGAATACGCAGTATTTT | CASSKTGGGGNTQYF | TRBJ2-3 | few | TRBV2 | TRBD1
TGTGCCATCAGAGGGCGGGAGGCCTTCGGAGAGCAGTTCTTC | CAIRGREAFGEQFF | TRBJ2-1 | few | TRBV10-3 | TRBD2
TGTGCCAGCACCTCCGGGGGGCCGGGATATACGCAGTATTTT | CASTSGGPGYTQYF | TRBJ2-3 | NA | TRBV6-5 | NA